Shown below are 27 T cell receptor beta chains from a single sample sequenced in a study of PD-1 blockade in classical Hodgkin lymphoma (dated by TCRdb to the early 2020s). The library was obtained by the immunoSEQ multiplex PCR assay. In TCRdb, the immuneACCESS table is reduced to in-frame sequences with V and J assigned. These tables do not hold every clone; where another copy was compared, an unresolved V gene accounts for under half, and the others remain unexplained. The sample includes about 22,000 clones, with 89% observed a single time. The biggest ten clones account for around 0.25% of the sample. This specimen's time point label, interpreted: newly diagnosed, previously untreated cHL patient sample. CD4+ T cells were purified from thawed PBMCs by magnetic negative selection with a Miltenyi CD4+ T cell isolation kit. What was sequenced was CD4+ T cells from blood. These receptors all come from a human donor with classical Hodgkin lymphoma.

The J gene is TRBJ1-2, the V gene TRBV18; tentatively, D is TRBD1 (5 bases). CDR3 length equals 18 residues. Germline CDR1 reads KGHSH; CDR2 reads LQKENI. The V and J ends lost 1 base and 2 bases respectively, with 20 bases between them. CDR3 nucleotides: TGTGCCAGCTCACCACAAAGGGGAGGATCAACCCCCAACTATGGCTACACCTTC. Amino acids: CASSPQRGGSTPNYGYTF.

The table lists this clone with a count of one. V gene TRBV19 combines with J gene TRBJ2-2; 7 bases agree with TRBD1. Germline CDR1 reads LNHDA; CDR2 reads SQIVND (reference sequence). V was pared by 6 bases and J by 6 bases, with 7 bases of the junction left unmatched. This CDR3 is built from 14 residues. The CDR3, as DNA: TGTGCCAGTAGGGGAGACAGGGATTCCGGGGAGCTGTTTTTT. Translation gives CASRGDRDSGELFF.

This clone was found a few times. The gene calls are TRBV7-9 and TRBJ1-1; the D is unclear. From germline, CDR1 is SEHNR and CDR2 FQNEAQ (reference sequence). The V gene lost 1 base and the J gene lost 3 bases, with 12 bases spanning the gap. CDR3 length: 15 residues. The CDR3 region has the DNA TGTGCCAGCAGCTTAGGACGGGGAAGGGACACTGAAGCTTTCTTT. This translates into CASSLGRGRDTEAFF.

The chain joins TRBV7-9 to TRBJ1-1; 9 bases align to TRBD1. Germline V CDR1 and CDR2: SEHNR, FQNEAQ (reference sequence). The CDR3 spans 15 residues. The V segment lost 5 bases and the J segment 3 bases; nucleotides outside the gene matches: 7. As DNA, the CDR3 is TGTGCCAGCAGCGTTTACCGGGACAGGGACACTGAAGCTTTCTTT. As protein: CASSVYRDRDTEAFF.

This clone has only one observation. The J gene is TRBJ2-5, the V gene TRBV5-4; TRBD2 aligns across 8 bases. CDR1 and CDR2 (germline): SGHNT, YYREEE (reference sequence). This CDR3 comprises 17 residues. V was pared by 4 bases and J by 4 bases, with 15 bases of the junction left unmatched. The CDR3 loop reads CASSPEPLAVGGETQYF. As DNA, the CDR3 is TGTGCCAGCAGCCCCGAACCACTAGCGGTGGGAGGAGAGACCCAGTACTTC.

The rearrangement joins TRBV7-2 to TRBJ2-7, with D unclear. CDR3 size: 17 residues. Looked up from germline, CDR1 is SGHTA and CDR2 is FQGNSA. Between the trimmed V and J ends, which lost 4 bases and 0 bases, there was a span of 19 bases. DNA for the CDR3: TGTGCCAGCAGCTCCCTAGGATGGGCTCCGAGCTCCTACGAGCAGTACTTC. It codes for CASSSLGWAPSSYEQYF.

This clone was observed a handful of times. The chain joins TRBV5-4 to TRBJ1-1, with D maybe TRBD1 (6 bases). The V gene lost 2 bases and the J gene lost 1 base, with 12 bases spanning the gap. This CDR3 region has 15 residues. Germline V lookup: CDR1 SGHNT, CDR2 YYREEE (reference sequence). In DNA form, the CDR3 reads TGTGCCAGCAGCTTTAATAACAGGGCGAACACTGAAGCTTTCTTT. Its translation: CASSFNNRANTEAFF.

The V call is TRBV7-2, the J call TRBJ2-3, with 10 bases that match TRBD2. Trimming cost V 3 bases and J 5 bases; bases outside gene matches: 5. Germline V lookup: CDR1 SGHTA, CDR2 FQGNSA. The CDR3 is made up of 15 amino acids. CDR3 DNA: TGTGCCAGCAGCTTTAGCGGGGGGCGTAAAGATACGCAGTATTTT. Protein sequence: CASSFSGGRKDTQYF.

The chain uses TRBV5-6 and TRBJ1-5; no firm D call. The CDR3 is made up of 15 amino acids. Deletions cut 1 base from V and 3 bases from J, with 11 bases between. Germline V CDR1 and CDR2: SGHDT, YYEEEE. CDR3 protein: CASSLSKEFNQPQHF. In DNA, the CDR3 is TGTGCCAGCAGCTTGAGTAAGGAATTCAATCAGCCCCAGCATTTT.

This clone occurred once. V is TRBV30 and J is TRBJ1-1, with D hard to call. Deletions cut 0 bases from V and 3 bases from J, with 8 bases between. CDR3 length: 13 amino acids. CDR1 and CDR2 (germline): GTSNPN, SVGIG (reference sequence). The CDR3 bases are TGTGCCTGGAGTGTCCGAGAGGACACTGAAGCTTTCTTT. It encodes CAWSVREDTEAFF.

CDR3 region: CASSLDRADTEAFF. CDR3 bases: TGTGCCAGCAGCTTAGACCGGGCGGACACTGAAGCTTTCTTT. J is TRBJ1-1 and V is TRBV7-6; unclear D gene. Trimming cost V 1 base and J 3 bases, with 9 bases left between them. The germline V gene has CDR1 SGHVS and CDR2 FNYEAQ. This CDR3 region has 14 residues.

V usage is TRBV2 and J usage is TRBJ1-5; tentative D call: TRBD1 (6 bases). CDR1 is SNHLY and CDR2 is FYNNEI in the germline V gene. The CDR3 loop spans 16 amino acids. The V end was cut by 4 bases, the J end by 0 bases, with 13 bases between. In nucleotides, the CDR3 is TGTGCCAGCAGTGCTGGCAGGGGAAATAGCAATCAGCCCCAGCATTTT. It is translated as CASSAGRGNSNQPQHF.

The CDR3 is CASSQDFGDGYTF. The CDR3 nucleotides read TGCGCCAGCAGCCAAGATTTCGGCGATGGCTACACCTTC. The V and J genes are TRBV4-3 and TRBJ1-2; D remains ambiguous. Germline V gene sequence: CDR1 LGHNA, CDR2 YSLEER. The CDR3 sequence is 13 residues long. Trimming took 0 bases from V and 6 from J, leaving 8 bases between them.

V and J are TRBV9 and TRBJ2-1; D gene ambiguous. With 0 bases removed from V and 3 bases from J, the gap between germline ends came to 7 bases. CDR1 and CDR2 (germline): SGDLS, YYNGEE. This CDR3 has 14 residues. The CDR3 is CASSVDVSYNEQFF. The CDR3 DNA follows: TGTGCCAGCAGCGTAGATGTGAGCTACAATGAGCAGTTCTTC.

This chain joins TRBV7-3 and TRBJ2-3; tentatively, D is TRBD2 (5 bases). This CDR3 contains 13 residues. Germline V gene sequence: CDR1 SGHTA, CDR2 FQGTGA. V was shortened by 1 base and J by 6 bases, with 8 bases between the two germline ends. The CDR3 is CASSLRGADTQYF. The CDR3 DNA follows: TGTGCCAGCAGCTTAAGGGGAGCGGATACGCAGTATTTT.

The chain has TRBV4-3 and TRBJ1-2; D may be TRBD1 (5 bases). This CDR3 contains 14 residues. The V gene's germline CDR1 is LGHNA and CDR2 YSLEER. The ends were cut back, 0 bases at V and 3 bases at J, with 8 bases in the middle. Here the CDR3 reads CASSQDRVDYGYTF. The CDR3 nucleotides read TGCGCCAGCAGCCAAGACAGGGTCGACTATGGCTACACCTTC.

This sequence joins TRBV7-2 and TRBJ2-7, with a tentative D call TRBD2 (6 bases). The CDR3 length is 15 residues. Looked up from germline, CDR1 is SGHTA and CDR2 is FQGNSA. V was clipped by 0 bases and J by 4 bases, with 13 bases between them. The chain's CDR3 is CASSLAPGRPYEQYF. In DNA, the CDR3 is TGTGCCAGCAGCTTAGCGCCAGGGAGGCCTTACGAGCAGTACTTC. The entire variable domain, with the rest obtained from reference TRBV7-2 and TRBJ2-7, is as follows: GAGVSQSPSNKVTEKGKDVELRCDPISGHTALYWYRQSLGQGLEFLIYFQGNSAPDKSGLPSDRFSAERTGGSVSTLTIQRTQQEDSAVYLCASSLAPGRPYEQYFGPGTRLTVT.

The chain uses TRBV5-1 and TRBJ2-7, with D unresolved. Trimming took 1 base from V and 2 from J, leaving 10 bases between them. CDR1 SGHRS and CDR2 YFSETQ come from the germline V gene. The CDR3 has 14 amino acids. CDR3 sequence: CASSLLPDPYEQYF. In DNA, the CDR3 is TGCGCCAGCAGCTTGTTGCCAGACCCCTACGAGCAGTACTTC.

The V and J genes are TRBV10-3 and TRBJ2-7; D unclear. The CDR3 is 12 amino acids. Germline V gene data show CDR1 as ENHRY and CDR2 as SYGVKD. Trimming cost V 4 bases and J 3 bases, with 7 bases left between them. The CDR3 coding sequence is TGTGCCATCAGTGGCAGGAGCTACGAGCAGTACTTC. It specifies CAISGRSYEQYF.

This chain joins TRBV2 and TRBJ2-1, with D maybe TRBD2 (5 bases). This CDR3 region has 13 residues. Trimming stripped 6 bases from V and 2 bases from J, with 8 bases between. Looked up from germline, CDR1 is SNHLY and CDR2 is FYNNEI. The CDR3 DNA follows: TGTGCCAGCAGGAGCGGTACCTACAATGAGCAGTTCTTC. Encoded protein: CASRSGTYNEQFF.

The CDR3 nucleotides read TGTGCCAGCAGCTTAGACCGGCCCTCTAGCACAGATACGCAGTATTTT. Translation gives CASSLDRPSSTDTQYF. This chain connects TRBV7-2 to TRBJ2-3; no clear D gene. Germline CDR1 and CDR2: SGHTA and FQGNSA. The ends were cut back, 1 base at V and 0 bases at J, with 11 bases in the middle. CDR3 length: 16 amino acids.

J is TRBJ2-2 and V is TRBV5-1; possibly TRBD1 for D (6 bases). The CDR3 has 15 residues. The V end was cut by 4 bases, the J end by 6 bases, with 16 bases between. The germline V gene encodes CDR1 SGHRS and CDR2 YFSETQ. In DNA, the CDR3 is TGCGCCAGCAGCGCGCTAGCATCAGGGGCCGGGGAGCTGTTTTTT. Its translation is CASSALASGAGELFF.

The J gene is TRBJ1-6, the V gene TRBV4-2; D gene ambiguous. This CDR3 contains 17 residues. The germline V gene has CDR1 LGHNA and CDR2 YNFKEQ. V was trimmed by 1 base and J by 5 bases, leaving 15 bases between them. CDR3 nucleotides: TGTGCCAGCAGCCAAGGGGCTCTTCAAACTAATAATTCACCCCTCCACTTT. Translated: CASSQGALQTNNSPLHF.

The V and J genes are TRBV19 and TRBJ2-6; D ambiguous. The CDR3 runs to 13 residues. Germline CDR1 LNHDA, CDR2 SQIVND (reference sequence). Deletions cut 5 bases from V and 4 bases from J, with 6 bases between. The chain's CDR3 is CASSAQGANVLTF. CDR3 nucleotides: TGTGCCAGTAGTGCCCAGGGGGCCAACGTCCTGACTTTC.

V and J are TRBV28 and TRBJ2-7; 10 positions agree with TRBD1. V shed 6 bases, J shed 2 bases, and the junction held 1 base outside the gene matches. The germline gives CDR1 MDHEN, CDR2 SYDVKM. There are 13 residues in the CDR3. In nucleotides, the CDR3 is TGTGCCAGCAGGACAGGGGGCGCCTACGAGCAGTACTTC. Its translation: CASRTGGAYEQYF.

The V call is TRBV6-1, the J call TRBJ2-7; TRBD2 agrees at 11 bases. Germline CDR1 MNHNS, CDR2 SASEGT. Trimming cost V 7 bases and J 3 bases; bases outside gene matches: 2. CDR3 length: 13 residues. CDR3 sequence: CASKLAGVYEQYF. The CDR3 nucleotides are TGTGCCAGCAAACTAGCGGGAGTCTACGAGCAGTACTTC.

This clone was recorded a few times. J is TRBJ1-2 and V is TRBV7-9, with D tentatively TRBD1 (6 bases). CDR1 is SEHNR, CDR2 FQNEAQ, per germline (reference sequence). The CDR3 sequence is 12 residues long. V was pared by 3 bases and J by 8 bases, with 10 bases between. DNA for the CDR3: TGTGCCAGCAGCTTGATACAGGGCGGCTACACCTTC. As protein: CASSLIQGGYTF.